The 6 T cell receptor beta chains in this list originate from one sample, sequenced in a study of CD8 T cells in ankylosing spondylitis. TCRdb re-called the 5' RACE reads with MiXCR, one entry per CDR3 protein. The sample has hundreds of thousands of distinct CDR3 sequences, 30% to 35% seen once. Specimen: blood, either unsorted or a sorted T cell fraction (not recorded which). The receptors here all came from a male donor with ankylosing spondylitis or in good health (not recorded which).

This clonotype has a handful of counts. The chain has TRBV20-1 and TRBJ2-7; the match to TRBD1 covers 8 bases. Looked up from germline, CDR1 is DFQATT and CDR2 is SNEGSKA (reference sequence). V gave up 2 bases and J gave up 5 bases; unmatched junction bases: 5. The CDR3 is 13 amino acids. CDR3 DNA sequence: TGCAGTGCTAGAATGGACAGGGAGCACGAGCAGTACTTC. This gives the protein CSARMDREHEQYF.

This chain uses TRBV5-1 with TRBJ2-3; 7 nucleotides line up with TRBD1. J lost 4 bases, V lost 0 bases, and 8 bases had no gene match. The CDR3 length is 16 residues. Germline CDR1 reads SGHRS; CDR2 reads YFSETQ. CDR3 in amino acids: CASSLGQGGTPDTQYF. The CDR3, as DNA: TGCGCCAGCAGCTTGGGACAGGGTGGGACCCCAGATACGCAGTATTTT.

This clonotype came up a few times. This chain links TRBV7-2 with TRBJ1-3; TRBD1 might be the D (5 bases). CDR3 length equals 13 residues. V lost 5 bases and J 7 bases, leaving 12 bases between the germline ends. Germline CDR1 and CDR2: SGHTA and FQGNSA. The CDR3 is CASSTDRTNTIYF. The CDR3 DNA is TGTGCCAGCAGCACTGACAGAACGAACACCATATATTTT.

The chain has TRBV12-3 or TRBV12-4 and TRBJ2-1; no firm D call. The CDR3 covers 13 residues. Trimming removed 6 bases at V and 5 bases at J, with 11 bases between. The CDR3, as DNA: TGTGCCAGCAGCCCCACTCCGGACAATGAGCAGTTCTTC. As protein: CASSPTPDNEQFF.

This clonotype was detected a few times. A junction end diverges from the germline sequence, so it may reflect a read error. The CDR3 region is CSASPLGSLHF. The CDR3 nucleotides are TGCAGTGCTAGTCCCCTGGGGAGTTTACACTTC. The chain uses TRBV20-1 and TRBJ2-7; D might be TRBD2 (5 bases). Germline V gene lookup returns CDR1 DFQATT and CDR2 SNEGSKA (reference sequence). CDR3 length: 11 residues.

J is TRBJ2-7 and V is TRBV15; possibly TRBD1 for D (6 bases). Germline assignment: CDR1 LNHNV and CDR2 YYDKDF (reference sequence). The V and J ends lost 4 bases and 5 bases respectively, with 15 bases between them. CDR3 length: 14 amino acids. As DNA, the CDR3 is TGTGCCACCAGCACCCCGGACAGAGGCCACGAGCAGTACTTC. This gives the protein CATSTPDRGHEQYF.